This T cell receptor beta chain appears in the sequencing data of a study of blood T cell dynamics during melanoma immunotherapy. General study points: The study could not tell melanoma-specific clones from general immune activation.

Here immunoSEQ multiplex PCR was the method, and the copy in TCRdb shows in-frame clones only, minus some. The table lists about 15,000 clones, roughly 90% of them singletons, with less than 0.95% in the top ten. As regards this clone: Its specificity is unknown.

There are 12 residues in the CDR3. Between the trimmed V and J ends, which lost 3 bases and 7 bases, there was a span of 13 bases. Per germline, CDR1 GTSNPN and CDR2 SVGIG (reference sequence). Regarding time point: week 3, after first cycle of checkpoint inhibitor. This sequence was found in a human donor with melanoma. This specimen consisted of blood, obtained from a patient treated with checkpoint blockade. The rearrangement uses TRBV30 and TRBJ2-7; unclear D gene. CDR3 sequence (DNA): TGTGCCTGGAGAGCCCGGGCCCCGGAGCAGTACTTC. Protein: CAWRARAPEQYF.